These 27 T cell receptor beta chains were sequenced from one sample in a study of cytomegalovirus exposure and HLA in healthy donors. This PCR relied on a set of 60 Vbeta primers and 13 Jbeta primers. Measured with immunoSEQ multiplex PCR; TCRdb has only the in-frame clones, and not every one. The data hold about 110,000 clones, with about four fifths observed a single time. The sample taken for sequencing was PBMCs. Every receptor here comes from a woman aged 18-35 years in good health and CMV-seropositive.

The chain joins TRBV9 to TRBJ2-2; no clear D gene. V dropped 5 bases and J dropped 5 bases, with 13 bases sitting between them. Germline-derived CDR1 and CDR2 are SGDLS and YYNGEE. The CDR3 loop spans 14 amino acids. CDR3 coding DNA: TGTGCCAGCAGTCAGAATCCCCTTACCGGGGAGCTGTTTTTT. Its translation is CASSQNPLTGELFF.

This clone was counted between two and nine times. The J gene is TRBJ2-7, the V gene TRBV11-3; 13 bases fit TRBD2. Unmatched junction bases numbered 4, after V lost 5 bases and J lost 6 bases. Per germline, CDR1 SGHNT and CDR2 YENEEA. The CDR3 loop spans 14 amino acids. The CDR3 sequence: CASSPGLAGSEQYF. The CDR3 DNA follows: TGTGCCAGCAGCCCGGGACTAGCGGGAAGCGAGCAGTACTTC.

The rearrangement joins TRBV5-1 to TRBJ1-2; 8 positions match TRBD1. CDR1 is SGHRS, CDR2 YFSETQ, per germline. This CDR3 spans 15 amino acids. J lost 3 bases, V lost 3 bases, and 7 bases had no gene match. CDR3 protein: CASSSGQGADYGYTF. The DNA for the CDR3 is TGCGCCAGCAGCTCCGGACAGGGAGCCGACTATGGCTACACCTTC.

The rearrangement uses TRBV5-4 and TRBJ1-6, with a possible D match to TRBD1 (5 bases). V lost 4 bases and J lost 9, with 17 bases in between. This CDR3 is 15 amino acids long. Germline-derived CDR1 and CDR2 are SGHNT and YYREEE (reference sequence). CDR3 sequence reads: CASSPGGADGSPLHF. The CDR3 bases are TGTGCCAGCAGCCCCGGCGGGGCTGATGGTTCACCCCTCCACTTT.

The rearrangement joins TRBV7-8 to TRBJ2-1; tentative D call: TRBD1 (6 bases). Germline CDR1 SGHVS, CDR2 FQNEAQ. Trimming pared 5 bases from V and 2 bases from J, leaving 10 bases between. This CDR3 has 14 residues. The DNA of the CDR3 is TGTGCCAGCAGCCAGGGGAGCACCTACAATGAGCAGTTCTTC. As protein: CASSQGSTYNEQFF.

The J gene is TRBJ1-5, the V gene TRBV19; D not resolved. Trimming pared 4 bases from V and 0 bases from J, leaving 10 bases between. CDR1 LNHDA and CDR2 SQIVND come from the germline V gene (reference sequence). The CDR3 has 15 amino acids. CDR3 nucleotide sequence: TGTGCCAGTAGTAGGAAGACTGGTAGCAATCAGCCCCAGCATTTT. Its protein is CASSRKTGSNQPQHF.

V usage is TRBV6-5 and J usage is TRBJ2-5, with 8 nucleotides matching TRBD2. This CDR3 region has 15 residues. V lost 7 bases and J lost 5; bases outside the gene matches: 12. Germline assignment: CDR1 MNHEY and CDR2 SVGAGI. The CDR3 here is CASIAGLAYRETQYF. Written as DNA, the CDR3 is TGTGCCAGCATTGCCGGACTAGCCTATCGGGAGACCCAGTACTTC.

This sequence joins TRBV6-4 and TRBJ2-1; 12 bases are shared with TRBD2. The CDR3 is made up of 15 amino acids. Germline CDR1 and CDR2: MRHNA and SNTAGT. Trimming at V came to 4 bases and at J to 6 bases, leaving 4 bases not matched to a gene. CDR3 loop: CASSGRLAGVNEQFF. The CDR3 DNA reads as TGTGCCAGCAGTGGCCGACTAGCGGGAGTCAATGAGCAGTTCTTC.

This clone was seen only once. The chain couples TRBV4-2 to TRBJ1-2; TRBD1 matches 7 bases. The V gene's germline CDR1 is LGHNA and CDR2 YNFKEQ. The CDR3 loop spans 13 amino acids. Losses at the gene ends were 5 bases for V and 5 bases for J; bases not matched to a gene: 5. The DNA for the CDR3 is TGTGCCAGCAGCTTGTACAGGGGATATGGCTACACCTTC. Translating gives CASSLYRGYGYTF.

The CDR3 region has the DNA TGTGCCAGCAGTCCCGCAACGGGGGGTCAGCCCCAGCATTTT. It codes for CASSPATGGQPQHF. This sequence joins TRBV27 and TRBJ1-5, with TRBD1 as a possible D gene (5 bases). Trimming took 5 bases from V and 6 from J, leaving 14 bases between them. CDR1 is MNHEY, CDR2 SMNVEV, per germline (reference sequence). This CDR3 has 14 amino acids.

This chain links TRBV7-2 with TRBJ2-2; the D is unclear. CDR3 size: 14 residues. Germline CDR1 and CDR2: SGHTA and FQGNSA. Trimming removed 5 bases from V and 4 bases from J, with 11 bases in between. CDR3 coding DNA: TGTGCCAGCAGCCTAACTTCCGGCACCGGGGAGCTGTTTTTT. This translates into CASSLTSGTGELFF.

The chain carries TRBV5-1 and TRBJ2-5; D might be TRBD1 (6 bases). The last part of the DNA fits TRBJ2-7 better; the J call may be wrong. From germline, CDR1 is SGHRS and CDR2 YFSETQ. The CDR3 sequence is 13 residues long. The CDR3: CASRTQGEGEQYF. As DNA, the CDR3 is TGCGCCAGCAGGACACAGGGCGAGGGCGAGCAGTACTTC.

This clone was detected a few times. The chain recombines TRBV5-8 with TRBJ1-2; tentative D call: TRBD1 (6 bases). The ends were cut back, 6 bases at V and 4 bases at J, with 19 bases in the middle. The CDR3 covers 15 residues. The germline V gene has CDR1 SGHTS and CDR2 YDEGEE. The CDR3 protein is CASTPPGGHGYGYTF. In DNA, the CDR3 is TGTGCCAGCACCCCCCCGGGGGGGCACGGCTATGGCTACACCTTC.

This chain connects TRBV19 to TRBJ2-7; D perhaps matches TRBD1 (6 bases). CDR3 length: 15 residues. The V gene lost 0 bases and the J gene lost 0 bases, with 9 bases spanning the gap. Per the germline V gene, CDR1 is LNHDA and CDR2 is SQIVND (reference sequence). CDR3 in DNA: TGTGCCAGTAGTATAGAGACAGGTCGCTCCTACGAGCAGTACTTC. Amino acids: CASSIETGRSYEQYF. Supplemented by reference TRBV19 and TRBJ2-7, the full variable domain reads DGGITQSPKYLFRKEGQNVTLSCEQNLNHDAMYWYRQDPGQGLRLIYYSQIVNDFQKGDIAEGYSVSREKKESFPLTVTSAQKNPTAFYLCASSIETGRSYEQYFGPGTRLTVT.

The rearrangement uses TRBV2 and TRBJ1-2; 9 bases align to TRBD1. J was trimmed by 8 bases and V by 4 bases; bases with no gene match: 5. Germline V lookup: CDR1 SNHLY, CDR2 FYNNEI. The length of the CDR3 is 13 residues. The CDR3 spells CASSGTGARGYTF. The CDR3 region has the DNA TGTGCCAGCAGTGGGACAGGGGCTAGGGGCTACACCTTC.

This clone occurred a few times. The J gene is TRBJ2-2, the V gene TRBV6-4; 7 bases are a match to TRBD2. V shed 0 bases and J 2 bases; nucleotides not matched to a gene: 6. Germline lookup yields CDR1 MRHNA and CDR2 SNTAGT. The CDR3 runs 17 residues. CDR3 DNA: TGTGCCAGCAGTGACTCTCCTGCGGGAGATAACACCGGGGAGCTGTTTTTT. Protein sequence: CASSDSPAGDNTGELFF.

The V call is TRBV2, the J call TRBJ1-4; 8 bases map to TRBD1. Germline CDR1 is SNHLY and CDR2 is FYNNEI. The CDR3 contains 13 residues. V was pared by 4 bases and J by 6 bases, with 1 base of the junction left unmatched. This CDR3 reads CASSVQGDEKLFF. The CDR3 DNA sequence: TGTGCCAGCAGTGTACAGGGGGATGAAAAACTGTTTTTT.

This chain uses TRBV6-5 with TRBJ2-7, with D possibly being TRBD2 (6 bases). Deletions cut 4 bases from V and 9 bases from J, with 22 bases between. Germline CDR1 MNHEY, CDR2 SVGAGI. The length of the CDR3 is 15 residues. The CDR3 nucleotides read TGTGCCAGCAGTTCCCGCGGAGAGCGCGGGGTGGGGCAGTACTTC. It specifies CASSSRGERGVGQYF.

This clone was counted a few times. DNA of the CDR3: TGTGCCAGCAGCACGGGACAGCTAGGGTCTGGCTACACCTTC. Translated, it gives CASSTGQLGSGYTF. The rearrangement joins TRBV7-3 to TRBJ1-2, with 7 bases aligning to TRBD1. Germline V gives CDR1 SGHTA, CDR2 FQGTGA. After removal of 5 bases from V and 7 bases from J, the junction contained 10 bases not matched to a gene. The CDR3 contains 14 residues. Looking up the rest from reference TRBV7-3 and TRBJ1-2 gives the full variable domain: GAGVSQTPSNKVTEKGKYVELRCDPISGHTALYWYRQSLGQGPEFLIYFQGTGAADDSGLPNDRFFAVRPEGSVSTLKIQRTERGDSAVYLCASSTGQLGSGYTFGSGTRLTVV.

The V and J genes are TRBV4-1 and TRBJ2-3; a possible D gene is TRBD2 (5 bases). The CDR3 covers 14 residues. Germline CDR1 is MGHRA and CDR2 is YSYEKL. Between the trimmed V and J ends, which lost 0 bases and 3 bases, there was a span of 7 bases. The CDR3 loop is CASSQEEETDTQYF. CDR3 DNA: TGCGCCAGCAGCCAAGAGGAGGAGACAGATACGCAGTATTTT.

CDR3 region: CASSFGTGIAYEQYF. Here the CDR3 DNA reads TGTGCCAGCAGTTTCGGGACAGGGATAGCCTACGAGCAGTACTTC. The chain couples TRBV28 to TRBJ2-7; 9 bases match TRBD1. The ends lost 3 bases at V and 2 bases at J; junction bases unmatched: 5. The germline gives CDR1 MDHEN, CDR2 SYDVKM. The CDR3 is 15 residues long.

This rearrangement joins TRBV2 to TRBJ1-2; D remains ambiguous. The ends were cut back, 4 bases at V and 6 bases at J, with 12 bases in the middle. This CDR3 has 13 amino acids. Germline V gene sequence: CDR1 SNHLY, CDR2 FYNNEI. The CDR3 DNA reads TGTGCCAGCAGTGGTCGGGTCCTAGATGGCTACACCTTC. It encodes CASSGRVLDGYTF.

This clone was found a few times. This chain joins TRBV5-1 and TRBJ2-3; 7 nucleotides align to TRBD1. The germline gives CDR1 SGHRS, CDR2 YFSETQ. Losses at the gene ends were 4 bases for V and 4 bases for J; bases not matched to a gene: 6. This CDR3 contains 14 residues. CDR3 nucleotides: TGCGCCAGCAGCAACTCGGGACAGCCAGATACGCAGTATTTT. This codes for CASSNSGQPDTQYF.

On this clone: At one end the junction does not follow the germline gene, possibly because of a read error. This chain connects TRBV7-9 to TRBJ2-7, with TRBD2 identical over 12 bases. The germline V gene has CDR1 SEHNR and CDR2 FQNEAQ (reference sequence). The CDR3 is 18 amino acids. CDR3 in DNA: TGTTCCAGCAGCTTACCCCCACGACTAGCGGGAGTGATAAACGAGCAGTACTTC. As protein: CSSSLPPRLAGVINEQYF.

This chain joins TRBV15 and TRBJ1-1, with D perhaps matching TRBD1 (6 bases). Trimming removed 8 bases at V and 0 bases at J, with 16 bases between. CDR3 length: 15 amino acids. The germline V gene has CDR1 LNHNV and CDR2 YYDKDF (reference sequence). In nucleotides, the CDR3 is TGTGCCACCCACAATCCCGGACAGTTGAACACTGAAGCTTTCTTT. Translated, it gives CATHNPGQLNTEAFF.

The chain uses TRBV7-9 and TRBJ2-1; TRBD2 aligns across 15 bases. The germline CDR1 and CDR2 sequences are SEHNR and FQNEAQ (reference sequence). There are 16 residues in the CDR3. This CDR3 reads CNLGLAGGSSYNEQFF. DNA for the CDR3: TGTAATCTGGGACTAGCGGGAGGAAGCTCCTACAATGAGCAGTTCTTC.

The chain is built from TRBV28 and TRBJ2-3; maybe TRBD1 (8 bases). V lost 4 bases, J lost 2 bases, and 13 bases lay in between. This CDR3 is 15 amino acids long. CDR1 and CDR2 (germline): MDHEN, SYDVKM. CDR3 bases: TGTGCCAGCAGTTCACAGGGGGGGTACACAGATACGCAGTATTTT. Translating gives CASSSQGGYTDTQYF.